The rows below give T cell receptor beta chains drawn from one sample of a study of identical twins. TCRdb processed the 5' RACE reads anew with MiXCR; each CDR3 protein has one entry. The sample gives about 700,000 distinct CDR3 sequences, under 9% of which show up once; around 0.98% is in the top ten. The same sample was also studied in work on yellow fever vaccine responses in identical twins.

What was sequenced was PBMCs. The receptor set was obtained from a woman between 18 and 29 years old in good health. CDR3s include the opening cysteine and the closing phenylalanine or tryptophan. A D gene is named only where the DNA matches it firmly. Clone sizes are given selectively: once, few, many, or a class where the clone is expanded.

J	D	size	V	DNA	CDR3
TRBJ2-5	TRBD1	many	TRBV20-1	TGCAGTGCTACCGGACAGGGCCCTTTCCACCAAGAGACCCAGTACTTC	CSATGQGPFHQETQYF
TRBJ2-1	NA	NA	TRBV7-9	TGTGCCAGCAGCTTAGGCCGAGCTGCGGGGGCTGAGCAGTTCTTC	CASSLGRAAGAEQFF
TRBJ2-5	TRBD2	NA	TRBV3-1	TGTACCTGCAGTGGGACCGGGACTACTAGGATGGGGCAAGAGACCCAGTACTTC	CTCSGTGTTRMGQETQYF
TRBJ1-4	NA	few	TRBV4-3	TGCGCCAGCAGCCAGACGGGAATTGACGAACTGTTTTTT	CASSQTGIDELFF
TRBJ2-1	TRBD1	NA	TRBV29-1	TGCAGCGGTCAGGGGGCGCAGAATGAGCAGTTCTTC	CSGQGAQNEQFF
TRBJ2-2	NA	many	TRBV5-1	TGCGCCAGCAGCTTGGCCGAGATGACGAACACCGGGGAGCTGTTTTTT	CASSLAEMTNTGELFF
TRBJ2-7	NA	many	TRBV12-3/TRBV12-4	TGTGCCAGCAAAGGGACCAATTCCTACGAGCAGTACTTC	CASKGTNSYEQYF
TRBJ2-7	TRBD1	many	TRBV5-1	TGCGCCAGCAGCCCAAACTCCGGACAGGTATCCTACGAGCAGTACTTC	CASSPNSGQVSYEQYF
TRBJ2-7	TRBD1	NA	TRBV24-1	TGTGCCACCAGTGATTCAAGACAGGTAGTCAGGGGGATTTACTACGAGCAGTACTTC	CATSDSRQVVRGIYYEQYF
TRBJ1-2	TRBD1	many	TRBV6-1	TGTGCCAGCAGAGACTTGGGACAGGGGGCCCTATATGGCTACACCTTC	CASRDLGQGALYGYTF
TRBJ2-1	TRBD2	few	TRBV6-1	TGTGCCAGCAGGAGGCAGCCGGGACTAGCGAACAATGAGCAGTTCTTC	CASRRQPGLANNEQFF
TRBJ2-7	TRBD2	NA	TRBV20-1	TGCAGTGCTAGCGTTGGACTAGGACTCGAGCAGTACTTC	CSASVGLGLEQYF
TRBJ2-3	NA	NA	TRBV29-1	TGCAGCGTTGAAGGAGTGGACTATAGCACAGATACGCAGTATTTT	CSVEGVDYSTDTQYF
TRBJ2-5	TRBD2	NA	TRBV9	TGTGCCAGCAGCGTAGGAATTAGCGGGACCCGCGGGACCCAGTACTTC	CASSVGISGTRGTQYF
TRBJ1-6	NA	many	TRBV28	TGTGCCAGCAGTTCTCCGCAGGGGTACCAATCACCCCTCCACTTT	CASSSPQGYQSPLHF
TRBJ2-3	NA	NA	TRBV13	TGTGCCAGCAGCTTGAGGGGACTCACGACGGATACGCAGTATTTT	CASSLRGLTTDTQYF
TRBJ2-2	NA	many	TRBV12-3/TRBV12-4	TGTGCCAGCAGTTCAGGCGGGGAGCTGTTTTTT	CASSSGGELFF
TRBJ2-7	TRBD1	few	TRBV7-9	TGTGCCAGCAGCTTAGCCCAACCGGGACAGAACGAGCAGTACTTC	CASSLAQPGQNEQYF
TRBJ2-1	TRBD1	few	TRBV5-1	TGCGCCAGCAGCTTAATCCTAGGGACAGGGGTTAATGAGCAGTTCTTC	CASSLILGTGVNEQFF
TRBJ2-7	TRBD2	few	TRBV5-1	TGCGCCAGCAGCCCTCAGCCGGTTTCGGGAGGCACCTTCTACGAGCAGTACTTC	CASSPQPVSGGTFYEQYF
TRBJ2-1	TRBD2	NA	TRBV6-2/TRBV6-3	TGTGCCAGCAGAGAAGGACTAGCGGGAGCCTCATGGAATGAGCAGTTCTTC	CASREGLAGASWNEQFF
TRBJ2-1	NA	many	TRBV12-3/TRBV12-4	TGTGCCAGCGGCCCCCCCAACTCCTACAATGAGCAGTTCTTC	CASGPPNSYNEQFF
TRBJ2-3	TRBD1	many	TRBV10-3	TGTGCCATAGGGACAGAATCAGATACGCAGTATTTT	CAIGTESDTQYF
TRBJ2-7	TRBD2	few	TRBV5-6	TGTGCCAGCAGCTTGGGACTAGCGGGACCCTCCTACGAGCAGTACTTC	CASSLGLAGPSYEQYF
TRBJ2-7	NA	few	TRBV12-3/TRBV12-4	TGTGCCAGCAGTTTTTGGGTGGGGGAAGGCTACGAGCAGTACTTC	CASSFWVGEGYEQYF
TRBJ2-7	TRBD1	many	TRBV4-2	TGTGCCAGCAGCTCCCCGGACAGGGGTGTTTCCTACGAGCAGTACTTC	CASSSPDRGVSYEQYF
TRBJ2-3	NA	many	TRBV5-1	TGCGCCAGCAGCACAAATACTCAAGCGGGTACGCAGTATTTT	CASSTNTQAGTQYF
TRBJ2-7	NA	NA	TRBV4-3	TGCGCCAGCAGCCAAGGTATAGAAGGGGTCTACGAGCAGTACTTC	CASSQGIEGVYEQYF
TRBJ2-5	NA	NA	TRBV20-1	TGCAGTGCTAGCTCCGGCGTTCAAGAGACCCAGTACTTC	CSASSGVQETQYF
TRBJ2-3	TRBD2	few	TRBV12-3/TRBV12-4	TGTGCCAGCAGTTTAGCCCTCGGCCTAGCGGGAGACTCAGATACGCAGTATTTT	CASSLALGLAGDSDTQYF
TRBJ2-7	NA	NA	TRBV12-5	TGTGCTAGTGCCGGGGGCGTCCACGAGCAGTACTTC	CASAGGVHEQYF
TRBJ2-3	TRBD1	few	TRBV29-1	TGCAGCGTTGGGACAGGGGCAGATACGCAGTATTTT	CSVGTGADTQYF
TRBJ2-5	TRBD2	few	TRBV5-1	TGCGCCAGCAGCCCTGGGACTAGCGGGGGGAACCAAGAGACCCAGTACTTC	CASSPGTSGGNQETQYF
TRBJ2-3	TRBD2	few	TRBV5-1	TGCGCCAGCAGCTTGTCGGGGGCTAGCGGGAGATCAGATACGCAGTATTTT	CASSLSGASGRSDTQYF
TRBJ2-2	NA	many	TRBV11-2	TGTGCCAGCAGCCTAAGACTGGACACCGGGGAGCTGTTTTTT	CASSLRLDTGELFF
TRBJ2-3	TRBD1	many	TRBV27	TGTGCCAGCAGTTTTAGGGGGCCCACAGATACGCAGTATTTT	CASSFRGPTDTQYF
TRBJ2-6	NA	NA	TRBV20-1	TGCAGTGCTAGAGATCATTCGCGCGGATCTGGGGCCAACGTCCTGACTTTC	CSARDHSRGSGANVLTF
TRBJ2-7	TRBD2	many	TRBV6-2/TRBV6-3	TGTGCCAGCAGACAGGCCTTCACGGGACTAGGGAGCGAGCAGTACTTC	CASRQAFTGLGSEQYF
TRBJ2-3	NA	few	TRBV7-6	TGTGCCAGCAGCTTAGGGTACCACACAGATACGCAGTATTTT	CASSLGYHTDTQYF
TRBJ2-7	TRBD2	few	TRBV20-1	TGCAGTGCTAAGGGACTAGCGGGGGTTGATGAGCAGTACTTC	CSAKGLAGVDEQYF
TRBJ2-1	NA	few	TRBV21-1	TGTGCCAGCAGTTGGGGTTTGGGGGGCTGGGAGCAGTTCTTC	CASSWGLGGWEQFF
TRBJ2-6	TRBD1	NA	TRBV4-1	TGCGCCAGCAGCCAACTCACAGGGGCCTCTGGGGCCAACGTCCTGACTTTC	CASSQLTGASGANVLTF
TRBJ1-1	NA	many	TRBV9	TGTGCCAGCAGCACGCGGACCGACATGAACACTGAAGCTTTCTTT	CASSTRTDMNTEAFF
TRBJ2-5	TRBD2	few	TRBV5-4	TGTGCCAGCAGCTTGGATACTAGCGTGGAGACCCAGTACTTC	CASSLDTSVETQYF
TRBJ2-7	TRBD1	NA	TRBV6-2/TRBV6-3	TGTGCCAGCAGTTACCCGCGACAGGGCCCCTCCTACGAGCAGTACTTC	CASSYPRQGPSYEQYF
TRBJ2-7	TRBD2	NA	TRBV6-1	TGTGCCAGCAGCCCCGTCCCACCATCGCGGGAGACCTACGAGCAGTACTTC	CASSPVPPSRETYEQYF
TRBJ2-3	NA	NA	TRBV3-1	TGTGCCATAGAACAGTCTGGGACAGATACGCAGTATTTT	CAIEQSGTDTQYF
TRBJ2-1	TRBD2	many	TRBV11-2	TGTGCCAGCAGCTTATCCATTAGGACTAGCGGATCCTACAATGAGCAGTTCTTC	CASSLSIRTSGSYNEQFF
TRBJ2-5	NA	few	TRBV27	TGTGCCAGCGGGGAGGCAGACGCCCAAGAGACCCAGTACTTC	CASGEADAQETQYF
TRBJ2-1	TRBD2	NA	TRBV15	TGTGCCACCAGCAGAGATTTGCGTAGCGGGAGCACCATCTACAATGAGCAGTTCTTC	CATSRDLRSGSTIYNEQFF
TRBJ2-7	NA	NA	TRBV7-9	TGTGCCAGCAGCTTATGGGAACTAGACAGCTCCTACGAGCAGTACTTC	CASSLWELDSSYEQYF
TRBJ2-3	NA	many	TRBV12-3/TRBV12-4	TGTGCCAGCAGTTTAGGGGACACAGATACGCAGTATTTT	CASSLGDTDTQYF
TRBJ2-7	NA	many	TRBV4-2	TGTGCCAGCAGCCAAGAGGCTAGCGCAACACCAGGCGAGCAGTACTTC	CASSQEASATPGEQYF
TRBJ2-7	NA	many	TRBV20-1	TGCAGTGCTAGAGATAGGGGGGGAACCTACGAGCAGTACTTC	CSARDRGGTYEQYF